A single sample is the source of the 4 T cell receptor beta chains below, sequenced in a study of cytomegalovirus exposure and HLA in healthy donors (dated by TCRdb to about 2017). The method behind the library was the immunoSEQ multiplex PCR assay. For the multiplex PCR, a mixture combining 60 forward primers for TCR Vbeta segments and 13 reverse primers for TCR Jbeta segments was used. The source is immuneACCESS, and TCRdb retained only in-frame sequences with V and J called. Part of the clones is not carried over; for the studies checked, unresolved V genes explain less than half of this, and the remainder is unexplained. Within this sample are roughly 120,000 clones, with approximately 80% of them counted one time only. Jointly, the top ten make up roughly 5.8% of the sample. Sequencing input: PBMCs. The receptors shown here come from a man younger than 30 in good health and CMV-seropositive.

This chain uses TRBV5-1 with TRBJ2-1; TRBD2 matches at 13 bases. The CDR3 contains 19 residues. The junction had 8 bases not matched to a gene; V was cut back by 1 base and J by 1 base. The V gene's germline CDR1 is SGHRS and CDR2 YFSETQ. The CDR3 sequence is CASSLQGLAGVQSYNEQFF. The CDR3 coding sequence is TGCGCCAGCAGCTTGCAAGGACTAGCGGGGGTGCAATCCTACAATGAGCAGTTCTTC.

This clone was seen a single time. The chain uses TRBV2 and TRBJ1-5, with D unresolved. Per germline, CDR1 SNHLY and CDR2 FYNNEI. The ends were cut back, 8 bases at V and 3 bases at J, with 11 bases in the middle. The CDR3 sequence is 13 residues long. CDR3 sequence: CASFRGFNQPQHF. The DNA for the CDR3 is TGTGCCAGCTTTCGAGGTTTCAATCAGCCCCAGCATTTT. Variable domain in full (rest from reference TRBV2 and TRBJ1-5): EPEVTQTPSHQVTQMGQEVILRCVPISNHLYFYWYRQILGQKVEFLVSFYNNEISEKSEIFDDQFSVERPDGSNFTLKIRSTKLEDSAMYFCASFRGFNQPQHFGDGTRLSIL.

This chain uses TRBV5-1 with TRBJ1-2; TRBD1 is a possible D gene (6 bases). V lost 1 base and J lost 0, with 10 bases in between. CDR3 size: 15 residues. In germline, CDR1 is SGHRS, CDR2 YFSETQ. This CDR3 is CASSLRQGTNYGYTF. The DNA of the CDR3 is TGCGCCAGCAGCTTGCGGCAGGGGACTAACTATGGCTACACCTTC.

This clone was recorded once. This rearrangement joins TRBV9 to TRBJ2-5, with a tentative D call TRBD2 (5 bases). The CDR3 covers 15 residues. In germline, CDR1 is SGDLS, CDR2 YYNGEE. Trimming took 0 bases from V and 1 from J, leaving 10 bases between them. CDR3 bases: TGTGCCAGCAGCGTAGTAGGCCTAGCCCAAGAGACCCAGTACTTC. The encoded protein is CASSVVGLAQETQYF.